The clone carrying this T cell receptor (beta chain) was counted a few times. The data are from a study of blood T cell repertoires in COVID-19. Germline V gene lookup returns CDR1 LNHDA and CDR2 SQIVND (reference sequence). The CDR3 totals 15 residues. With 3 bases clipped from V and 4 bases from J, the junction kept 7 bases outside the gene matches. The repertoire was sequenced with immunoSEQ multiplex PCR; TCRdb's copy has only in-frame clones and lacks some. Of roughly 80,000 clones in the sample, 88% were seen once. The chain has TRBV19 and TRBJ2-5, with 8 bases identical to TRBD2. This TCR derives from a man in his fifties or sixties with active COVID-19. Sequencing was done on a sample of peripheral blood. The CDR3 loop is CASSIRTSSSETQYF. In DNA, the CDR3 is TGTGCCAGTAGTATCCGGACTAGCAGTTCAGAGACCCAGTACTTC.